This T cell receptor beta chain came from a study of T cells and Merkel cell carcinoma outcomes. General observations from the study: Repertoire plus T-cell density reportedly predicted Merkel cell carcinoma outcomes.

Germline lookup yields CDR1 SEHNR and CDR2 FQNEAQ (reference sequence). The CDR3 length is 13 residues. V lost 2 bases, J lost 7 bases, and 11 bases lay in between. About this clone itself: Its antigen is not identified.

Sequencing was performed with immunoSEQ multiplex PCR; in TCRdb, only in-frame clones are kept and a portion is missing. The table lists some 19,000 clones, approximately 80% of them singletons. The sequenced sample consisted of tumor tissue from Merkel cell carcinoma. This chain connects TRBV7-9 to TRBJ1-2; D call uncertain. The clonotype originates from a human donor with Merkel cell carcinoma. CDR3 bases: TGTGCCAGCAGCTTATGGGAGGAGGGTGGCTACACCTTC. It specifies CASSLWEEGGYTF.